The present TCR beta chain was sequenced within a study of shared clonotypes between healthy human individuals. The V and J ends lost 0 bases and 6 bases respectively, with 18 bases between them. This CDR3 comprises 17 residues. The germline V gene has CDR1 WNHNN and CDR2 SYGVQD (reference sequence). When replicate PCRs were run on sorted subsets, they used 200 to 250 ng DNA, approximately 33,000 T cell genomes. The protocol was immunoSEQ multiplex PCR, while the TCRdb copy is restricted to in-frame clones and leaves out a portion. The top ten clones hold approximately 0.37% of a sample with around 2.5 million clones, more than 85% of them seen once.

The clonotype comes from a young man in good health. Some clones in this sample may be carry-over from other donors' samples. The specimen sequenced was naive CD4+ T cells from PBMCs. Noted subset: CD45RA+ positively selected. This sequence joins TRBV10-1 and TRBJ2-1; D remains unclear. The CDR3 DNA reads TGCGCCAGCAGTGAGTCGAGGCCTTCTAAACTCTCCAATGAGCAGTTCTTC. It encodes CASSESRPSKLSNEQFF.